The clone carrying this TCR beta chain showed up just once. The CDR3 runs 17 residues. Trimming left V 7 bases short and J 8 bases short, with 27 bases between. The germline CDR1 and CDR2 sequences are SGHRS and YFSETQ. Every subset's genomic DNA went evenly onto several immunoSEQ plates. Sorted-subset replicate PCRs used about 0.2 ug DNA, 25,000 to 30,000 T cell genomes. Some clones are missing from TCRdb's copy, which holds only in-frame ones; the method was immunoSEQ multiplex PCR. The sample shows a few million clones, over 90% of them seen only once. Subsets obtained from CD4+ cells comprised CD45RA+ naive and CD45RA-negative memory cells. The data originate from a study of shared clonotypes between healthy human individuals.

This TCR came from a man younger than 30 in good health. Some clones in this sample may be carry-over from other donors' samples. J is TRBJ1-4 and V is TRBV5-1, with D maybe TRBD1 (5 bases). Sequenced material: naive CD4+ T cells from PBMCs. Subset meaning: CD45RA+ positively selected. The CDR3 is CASQEGPEIRVGEKLFF. CDR3 sequence (DNA): TGCGCCAGCCAAGAGGGGCCCGAGATTCGTGTGGGGGAAAAACTGTTTTTT.